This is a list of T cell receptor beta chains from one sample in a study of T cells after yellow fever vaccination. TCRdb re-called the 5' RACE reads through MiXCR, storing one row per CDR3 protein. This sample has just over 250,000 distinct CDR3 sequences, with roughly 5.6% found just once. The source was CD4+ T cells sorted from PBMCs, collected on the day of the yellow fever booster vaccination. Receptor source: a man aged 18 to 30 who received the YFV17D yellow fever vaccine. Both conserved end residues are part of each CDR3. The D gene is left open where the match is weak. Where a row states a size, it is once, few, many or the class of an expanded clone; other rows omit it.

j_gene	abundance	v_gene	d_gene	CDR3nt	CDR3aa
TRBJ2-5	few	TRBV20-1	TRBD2	TGCAGTGCTAGGGCGATGCGGGGGGGCGACGAGACCCAGTACTTC	CSARAMRGGDETQYF
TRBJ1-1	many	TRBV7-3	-	TGTGCCAGCAGCTTGGGGGGACCCGGGATGAACACTGAAGCTTTCTTT	CASSLGGPGMNTEAFF
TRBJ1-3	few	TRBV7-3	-	TGTGCCAGCAGCCCGGGGGGGGCACAAGGAAACACCATATATTTT	CASSPGGAQGNTIYF
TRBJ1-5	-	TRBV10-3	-	TGTGCCATCAGCCCTGCCGGACAGCCCCAGCATTTT	CAISPAGQPQHF
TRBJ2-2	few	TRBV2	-	TGTGCCAGCAGTAAAGAGGGGGTAACTAGCACCGGGGAGCTGTTTTTT	CASSKEGVTSTGELFF
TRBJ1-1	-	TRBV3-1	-	TGTGCCAGCAGCCAGCAGGGGTGGGTCACTGAAGCTTTCTTT	CASSQQGWVTEAFF
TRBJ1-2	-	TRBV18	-	TGTGCCAGCTCACCACGCAGTCAGGGCAACTATGGCTACACCTTC	CASSPRSQGNYGYTF
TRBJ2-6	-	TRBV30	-	TGTGCCTGGAGTCTCAGGGGGGCCAACGTCCTGACTTTC	CAWSLRGANVLTF
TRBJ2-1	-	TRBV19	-	TGTGCCAGTAGTATCGAAGACAGCTCCTACAATGAGCAGTTCTTC	CASSIEDSSYNEQFF
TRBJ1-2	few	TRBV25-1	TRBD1	TGTGCCAGCAGTCCGAGGACAGGGAATGGCTACACCTTC	CASSPRTGNGYTF
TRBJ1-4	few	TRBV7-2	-	TGTGCCAGCAGCTTAGGATGGGACGAAAAACTGTTTTTT	CASSLGWDEKLFF
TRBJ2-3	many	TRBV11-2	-	TGTGCCAGCAGCTTGGATTTCCCTGGCACAGATACGCAGTATTTT	CASSLDFPGTDTQYF
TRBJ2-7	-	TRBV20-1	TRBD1	TGCAGTGCTAGAACAGGGGGCGCTTCCTACGAGCAGTACTTC	CSARTGGASYEQYF
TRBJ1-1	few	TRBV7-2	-	TGTGCCAGCAGCTTAGGTGGTGCCTGGGACACTGAAGCTTTCTTT	CASSLGGAWDTEAFF
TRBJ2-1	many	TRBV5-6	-	TGTGCCAGCAGCTTGTTCCGGGGGCGATACGACAATGAGCAGTTCTTC	CASSLFRGRYDNEQFF
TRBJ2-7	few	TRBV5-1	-	TGCGCCAGCAGCGGCAGGGCTTTTTCCTACGAGCAGTACTTC	CASSGRAFSYEQYF
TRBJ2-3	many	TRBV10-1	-	TGCGCCAGCAGCGCCTTCTCCACGCAGTATTTT	CASSAFSTQYF
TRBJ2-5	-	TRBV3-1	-	TGTGCCAGCAGCCAAGATTTCATGGCTAGGGAGACCCAGTACTTC	CASSQDFMARETQYF
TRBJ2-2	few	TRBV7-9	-	TGTGCCAGCAGCTTAGAGGGGCGTGTGTATGGCACCGGGGAGCTGTTTTTT	CASSLEGRVYGTGELFF
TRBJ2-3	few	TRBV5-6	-	TGTGCCAGCAGCTTGGCGGGGCGAGGAGATACGCAGTATTTT	CASSLAGRGDTQYF
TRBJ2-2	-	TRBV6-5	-	TGTGCCAGCAATGGGGGGCCTAACACCGGGGAGCTGTTTTTT	CASNGGPNTGELFF
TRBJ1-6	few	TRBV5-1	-	TGCGCCAGCAGCTTGACTTCATTTGACGAACCCCTCCACTTT	CASSLTSFDEPLHF
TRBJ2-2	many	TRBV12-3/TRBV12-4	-	TGTGCCAGCAGCCGGGCCCGAATACTGAACACCGGGGAGCTGTTTTTT	CASSRARILNTGELFF
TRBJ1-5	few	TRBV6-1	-	TGTGCCAGCATCTTCGGGGGGGGGAATCAGCCCCAGCATTTT	CASIFGGGNQPQHF